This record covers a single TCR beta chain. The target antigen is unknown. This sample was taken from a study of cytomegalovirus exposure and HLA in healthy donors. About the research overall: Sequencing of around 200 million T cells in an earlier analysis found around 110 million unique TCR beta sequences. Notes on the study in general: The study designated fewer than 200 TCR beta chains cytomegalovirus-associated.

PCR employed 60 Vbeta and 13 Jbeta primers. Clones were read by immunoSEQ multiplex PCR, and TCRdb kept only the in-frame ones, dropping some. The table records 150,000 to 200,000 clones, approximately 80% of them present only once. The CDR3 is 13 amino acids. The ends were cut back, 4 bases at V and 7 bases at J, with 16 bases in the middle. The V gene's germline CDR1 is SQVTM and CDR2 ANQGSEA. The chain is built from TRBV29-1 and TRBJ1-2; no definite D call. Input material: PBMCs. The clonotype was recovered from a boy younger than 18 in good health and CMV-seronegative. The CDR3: CSVGPIFSGGYTF. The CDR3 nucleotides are TGCAGCGTTGGCCCCATCTTCTCGGGTGGCTACACCTTC.